This TCR beta chain was identified in a study of circulating and synovial CD4+ cells in juvenile arthritis (dated by TCRdb to between 2013 and 2015). Study-wide context: Within each patient, the TCRbeta CDR3 repertoires of synovial CD4 T cells, bulk blood CD4 T cells and circulating HLA-DR+ CD4 T cells were compared. The goal of the repertoire sequencing was to confirm that synovial clonotypes were enriched in a circulating synovial-like CD4 T cell subset.

A note on this clone: Its antigen specificity is not known. No much larger clone is present one base from it, and per-base qualities are unavailable.

Donors of the sequenced samples were patients with active juvenile idiopathic arthritis. Cells were sorted right after thawing, and dead cells were excluded with Live/Dead Fixable Near-IR Stain. Library preparation was by the immunoSEQ multiplex PCR assay. TCRbeta CDR3 sequencing was performed as a commercial service by an external provider. The study's own analysis went as follows. The analyses used productive nucleotide sequences together with amino acid sequences obtained by in silico translation. Diversity was quantified by Renyi entropy over a range of alpha values, with sample size equalised by taking the median of 200 repeated subsamples. Pairwise repertoire distance was calculated as one minus the Chao-modified Jaccard index to correct for under-sampling and was used for clustering. Frequency-weighted overlap with synovial clonotypes was calculated across 200 sample sizes, using 200 draws without replacement for each, and the value reported was the one at the size of the smaller sample. TCRdb holds this immuneACCESS table with in-frame rearrangements only. Some clones are missing; in checked studies, unresolved V genes explain under half, and the rest has no known cause. D and trimming were read from the DNA, whereas the V and J calls and clone size are those reported in that table. This sample gives over 15,000 clones in total; about 90% of them show up just once. The top ten clonotypes cover less than 0.9% of the sample.

Overall study results and their limits: CPL and bulk blood CD4 samples differed in T cell genome counts by at least an order of magnitude, so sample-size effects were addressed. Synovial and circulating pathogenic-like lymphocyte repertoires were less diverse than bulk blood CD4 repertoires, with some CPL samples as oligoclonal as synovium. Circulating pathogenic-like lymphocytes clustered together with synovial T cells and shared a substantially larger fraction of CDR3 sequences with synovium than bulk blood did. Overlap with synovium increased with sequencing depth, so measured shared-clonotype fractions likely underestimated the full repertoire overlap. The difference between circulating pathogenic-like lymphocytes and bulk blood T cells was not detected by traditional Vbeta family usage analysis.

This clonotype was sampled from a human donor with juvenile idiopathic arthritis. The material sequenced was CD4+ T cells from blood.

The nucleotide sequence is given as TGTGCCAGCAGTGACTCGAGGCTAGCGGGGGGCCCCAACAATGAGCAGTTCTTC. It is translated as CASSDSRLAGGPNNEQFF. The rearranged chain carries TRBV6-4 and TRBJ2-1, with TRBD2 matching 11 junction bases. For this chain, trimming is 0 bases at the V end and 5 bases at the J end, and the number of junction bases without a gene match is 9. Reading the germline V gene gives CDR1 MRHNA and CDR2 SNTAGT. The CDR3 numbers 18 residues from cysteine through phenylalanine. The retained sequence is limited to the CDR3, 54 bases, with the frame set at the first base.